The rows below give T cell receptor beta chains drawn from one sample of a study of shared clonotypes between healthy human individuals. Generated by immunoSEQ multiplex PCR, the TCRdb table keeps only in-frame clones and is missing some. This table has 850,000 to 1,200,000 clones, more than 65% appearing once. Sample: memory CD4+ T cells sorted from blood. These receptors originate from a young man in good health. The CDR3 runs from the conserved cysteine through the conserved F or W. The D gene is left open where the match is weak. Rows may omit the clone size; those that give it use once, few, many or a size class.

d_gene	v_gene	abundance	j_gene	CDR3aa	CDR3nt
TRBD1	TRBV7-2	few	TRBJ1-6	CASSLAGQGGSPLHF	TGTGCCAGCAGCTTAGCGGGACAGGGAGGGTCACCCCTCCACTTT
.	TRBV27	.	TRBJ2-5	CASSLGSNLRETQYF	TGTGCCAGCAGTTTAGGTAGTAACCTGCGTGAGACCCAGTACTTC
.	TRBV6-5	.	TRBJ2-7	CASGDFYEQYF	TGTGCCAGCGGTGACTTCTACGAGCAGTACTTC
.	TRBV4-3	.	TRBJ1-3	CASSQDPGNTIYF	TGCGCCAGCAGCCAAGACCCCGGAAACACCATATATTTT
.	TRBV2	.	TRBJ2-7	CASSDRAARNYEQYF	TGTGCCAGCAGTGATCGGGCAGCTAGGAACTACGAGCAGTACTTC
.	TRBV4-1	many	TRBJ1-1	CASSQTPAAPGGAFF	TGCGCCAGCAGCCAGACCCCAGCCGCGCCAGGTGGAGCTTTCTTT
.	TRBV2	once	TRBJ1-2	CASRGTGSLKYGYTF	TGTGCCAGCAGGGGGACGGGATCTCTAAAGTATGGCTACACCTTC
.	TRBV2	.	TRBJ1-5	CASSGGHRAGNQPQHF	TGTGCCAGCAGTGGGGGGCATCGGGCAGGCAATCAGCCCCAGCATTTT
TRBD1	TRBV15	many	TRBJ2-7	CATSRGQGSREQYF	TGTGCCACCAGCAGGGGACAGGGATCAAGAGAGCAGTACTTC
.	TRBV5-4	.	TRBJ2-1	CASSLLENEQFF	TGTGCCAGCAGCTTGCTGGAAAATGAGCAGTTCTTC
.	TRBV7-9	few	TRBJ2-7	CASTSGSSYEQYF	TGTGCCAGCACCTCAGGCAGCAGCTACGAGCAGTACTTC
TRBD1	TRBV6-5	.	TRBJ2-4	CASSYSGRGSNIQYF	TGTGCCAGCAGTTACTCAGGCAGGGGGTCAAACATTCAGTACTTC
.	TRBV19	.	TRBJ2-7	CASSIQGSAATLTYEQYF	TGTGCCAGTAGTATTCAGGGATCGGCCGCGACTCTCACCTACGAGCAGTACTTC
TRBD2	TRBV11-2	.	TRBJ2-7	CASSLGGRLYEQYF	TGTGCCAGCAGCTTAGGCGGGAGGCTCTACGAGCAGTACTTC
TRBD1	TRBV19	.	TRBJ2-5	CASSKTGSGRETQYF	TGTGCCAGTAGTAAGACAGGGTCGGGGCGAGAGACCCAGTACTTC